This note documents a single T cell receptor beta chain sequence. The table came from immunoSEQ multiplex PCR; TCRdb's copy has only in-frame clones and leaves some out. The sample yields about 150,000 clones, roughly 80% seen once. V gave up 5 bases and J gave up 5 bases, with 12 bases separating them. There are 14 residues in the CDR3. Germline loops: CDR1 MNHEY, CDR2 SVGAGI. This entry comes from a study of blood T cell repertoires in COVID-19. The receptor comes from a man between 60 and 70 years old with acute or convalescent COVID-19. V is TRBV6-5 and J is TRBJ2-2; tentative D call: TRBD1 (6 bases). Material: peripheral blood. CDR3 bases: TGTGCCAGCAGTCAGACAGGCAGGACCGGGGAGCTGTTTTTT. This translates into CASSQTGRTGELFF.